This T cell receptor (beta chain) emerged from a study of beta chain features in type 1 diabetes. Study outcomes and limitations: All four CD4+ subsets of Type 1 diabetes patients contained TCRB CDR3s that were moderately but significantly shorter. More deletions and fewer insertions at VDJ junctions were found in patients with type 1 diabetes. High-TCR-expressing cells could be over-represented by cDNA sequencing.

The entirety of the isolated RNA underwent reverse transcription, so expressed TCRB transcripts were sequenced. Measured with immunoSEQ multiplex PCR; TCRdb has only the in-frame clones, and not every one. Of about 220,000 clones listed, about a tenth are singletons. As to this clone: Antigen specificity is unknown. This same CDR3 is encoded by further DNA sequences in the sample.

The CDR3 spans 14 residues. V lost 0 bases and J lost 4, with 7 bases in between. Germline CDR1 reads SGHAT; CDR2 reads FQNNGV. The specimen sequenced was central memory CD4+ T cells from blood. This chain joins TRBV11-2 and TRBJ1-5; D remains unclear. The TCR was taken from a man aged 18 to 30 in good health. CDR3 nucleotide sequence: TGTGCCAGCAGCTTAGATAGGGTTAATCAGCCCCAGCATTTT. This codes for CASSLDRVNQPQHF.